Presented here are 12 T cell receptor beta chains from one specimen sequenced in a study of CD8 T cell repertoires and HIV-1 epitope variants. Clones were sequenced by immunoSEQ multiplex PCR, and TCRdb holds only the in-frame ones, with some missing. The table lists thousands of clones, around two thirds of them singletons. No antigen has been assigned to these receptors. The sample taken for sequencing was cultured CD8+ T cells derived from PBMCs. These receptors were obtained from a male donor with HIV.

V gene TRBV4-3 combines with J gene TRBJ2-7; 8 bases match TRBD1. Trimming at V came to 4 bases and at J to 2 bases, leaving 4 bases not matched to a gene. There are 14 residues in the CDR3. Germline V gene data show CDR1 as LGHNA and CDR2 as YSLEER. CDR3 region: CASSPGQVPYEQYF. The CDR3 DNA is TGCGCCAGCAGCCCGGGACAGGTCCCCTACGAGCAGTACTTC.

The genes are TRBV7-9 and TRBJ2-7; D may be TRBD2 (5 bases). There are 13 residues in the CDR3. Trimming took 2 bases from V and 1 from J, leaving 6 bases between them. Germline CDR1 SEHNR, CDR2 FQNEAQ (reference sequence). The CDR3 nucleotides read TGTGCCAGCAGCTTACCGGGGTCCTACGAGCAGTACTTC. Protein product: CASSLPGSYEQYF.

CDR3 protein: CASTNGGAYTGELFF. CDR3 DNA sequence: TGTGCCAGCACCAACGGGGGGGCCTACACCGGGGAGCTGTTTTTT. The rearrangement links TRBV7-6 to TRBJ2-2; 8 nucleotides match TRBD2. The CDR3 has 15 residues. Germline V gives CDR1 SGHVS, CDR2 FNYEAQ. After removal of 7 bases from V and 3 bases from J, the junction contained 7 bases not matched to a gene.

The rearrangement joins TRBV4-2 to TRBJ2-7; the match to TRBD2 covers 10 bases. J was trimmed by 7 bases and V by 0 bases; bases with no gene match: 21. The CDR3 consists of 20 residues. Germline V gene data show CDR1 as LGHNA and CDR2 as YNFKEQ. The CDR3 DNA reads as TGTGCCAGCAGCCAAGATAGTGGTTTGACTAGCGGGCAGGGGGTTGGGGAGCAGTACTTC. Residues: CASSQDSGLTSGQGVGEQYF.

The rearrangement joins TRBV28 to TRBJ2-1; 9 bases fit TRBD2. V shed 6 bases and J 6 bases; nucleotides not matched to a gene: 9. Germline CDR1 is MDHEN and CDR2 is SYDVKM. The CDR3 runs to 15 residues. The DNA of the CDR3 is TGTGCCAGCAGGAGCCGACTAGCGGCCCTCAATGAGCAGTTCTTC. Amino acid sequence: CASRSRLAALNEQFF.

This chain joins TRBV6-6 and TRBJ2-7; possibly TRBD1 or TRBD2 for D (5 bases each). The germline V and J ends were trimmed by 6 bases and 2 bases, with 14 bases remaining between them. CDR1 is MNHNY, CDR2 SVGAGI, per germline (reference sequence). The CDR3 contains 14 residues. CDR3 protein: CASSPGAITYEQYF. The CDR3 region has the DNA TGTGCCAGCAGCCCCGGGGCGATTACCTACGAGCAGTACTTC.

The CDR3 nucleotides are TGCGCCAGCAGCCAAGGTCTCGGGACTTCCTATGGCTACACCTTC. It is translated as CASSQGLGTSYGYTF. This sequence joins TRBV4-3 and TRBJ1-2; TRBD1 is a possible D gene (5 bases). CDR3 length: 15 amino acids. Per the germline V gene, CDR1 is LGHNA and CDR2 is YSLEER. V gave up 1 base and J gave up 4 bases, with 13 bases separating them.

This rearrangement joins TRBV5-4 to TRBJ1-2; D uncertain. This CDR3 spans 14 amino acids. The germline gives CDR1 SGHNT, CDR2 YYREEE (reference sequence). V was cut by 4 bases and J by 0 bases, with 10 bases left in between. The CDR3 DNA is TGTGCCAGCAGCGAGACGGGGTCTAACTATGGCTACACCTTC. This encodes CASSETGSNYGYTF.

The chain recombines TRBV4-3 with TRBJ1-6; D possibly corresponds to TRBD1 (5 bases). This CDR3 is built from 16 residues. Per germline, CDR1 LGHNA and CDR2 YSLEER. V was trimmed by 4 bases and J by 1 base, leaving 11 bases between them. The CDR3 sequence is CASSPQEGSYNSPLHF. For the CDR3, the DNA is TGCGCCAGCAGCCCCCAGGAGGGGTCCTATAATTCACCCCTCCACTTT.

This chain uses TRBV7-9 with TRBJ1-4; TRBD1 is a possible D gene (5 bases). The ends were cut back, 7 bases at V and 5 bases at J, with 17 bases in the middle. The CDR3 contains 15 residues. CDR1 is SEHNR and CDR2 is FQNEAQ in the germline V gene (reference sequence). The CDR3 is CASTNLRDQNEKLFF. The DNA of the CDR3 is TGTGCCAGCACCAATCTGCGGGACCAGAATGAAAAACTGTTTTTT.

The chain employs TRBV19 and TRBJ1-1; D remains ambiguous. Trimming left V 8 bases short and J 1 base short, with 14 bases between. The CDR3 loop spans 14 amino acids. Germline CDR1 and CDR2: LNHDA and SQIVND (reference sequence). CDR3 sequence: CASPLSAGNTEAFF. CDR3 bases: TGTGCCAGTCCGCTTTCGGCGGGGAACACTGAAGCTTTCTTT.

The genes are TRBV6-6 and TRBJ2-7; 7 positions agree with TRBD1. CDR1 and CDR2 (germline): MNHNY, SVGAGI (reference sequence). The CDR3 totals 15 residues. J was trimmed by 2 bases and V by 6 bases; bases with no gene match: 10. The CDR3 nucleotides read TGTGCCAGCAGCCTGACAGGGTCATTTACCTACGAGCAGTACTTC. It encodes CASSLTGSFTYEQYF.